Listed here are 14 T cell receptor beta chains from one sample, sequenced in a study of patients and donors after allogeneic stem cell transplantation. TCRdb reprocessed the RT-PCR reads via MiXCR and lists one record per CDR3 protein. The sample yields more than 850,000 distinct CDR3 sequences, about 20% seen once. Input material: blood, either unsorted or a sorted T cell fraction (not recorded which). These receptors originate from a human donor who was either an allogeneic HSCT recipient or a stem cell or donor lymphocyte infusion donor (not recorded which). It is not recorded whose cells these are; they may come from a transplant donor.

CDR3 bases: TGTGCCAGCAGCCGGATACCGGCGGAGACCCAGTACTTC. It codes for CASSRIPAETQYF. This rearrangement joins TRBV12-3 or TRBV12-4 to TRBJ2-5; D gene ambiguous. The CDR3 length is 13 residues. V lost 6 bases and J lost 5, with 13 bases in between.

The chain carries TRBV2 and TRBJ2-7; perhaps TRBD2 as D (5 bases). Germline CDR1 reads SNHLY; CDR2 reads FYNNEI. The CDR3 loop spans 13 amino acids. V dropped 4 bases and J dropped 2 bases, with 9 bases sitting between them. The CDR3 loop reads CASSVGVTYEQYF. DNA of the CDR3: TGTGCCAGCAGTGTCGGGGTAACCTACGAGCAGTACTTC.

This clonotype was found once. The chain recombines TRBV27 with TRBJ1-1, with a tentative D call TRBD1 (6 bases). The germline gives CDR1 MNHEY, CDR2 SMNVEV (reference sequence). V was cut by 6 bases and J by 1 base, with 18 bases left in between. The CDR3 length is 16 residues. The CDR3 protein is CASRVIGEGGNTEAFF. The CDR3 nucleotides are TGTGCCAGCAGGGTGATAGGGGAGGGGGGGAACACTGAAGCTTTCTTT.

In this sample, this clonotype turned up a few times. In DNA, the CDR3 is TGTGCCAGCAGTTATCCGGGAAAGGCGGGTGGTGAGCAGTTCTTC. Amino acid sequence: CASSYPGKAGGEQFF. The V and J genes are TRBV6-5 and TRBJ2-1; tentatively, D is TRBD2 (5 bases). This CDR3 contains 15 residues. V was pared by 3 bases and J by 9 bases, with 18 bases between. The V gene's germline CDR1 is MNHEY and CDR2 SVGAGI.

This chain links TRBV11-2 with TRBJ1-6, with 9 bases lining up with TRBD1. The J segment lost 8 bases and the V segment lost 5 bases, leaving 4 bases of the junction unmatched. Germline CDR1 and CDR2: SGHAT and FQNNGV. This CDR3 spans 14 amino acids. CDR3 sequence reads: CASSMWDRDSPLHF. CDR3 sequence (DNA): TGTGCCAGCAGCATGTGGGACAGGGATTCACCCCTCCACTTT.

This clonotype was detected only a few times. The genes are TRBV12-3 or TRBV12-4 and TRBJ2-2, with 8 bases aligning to TRBD1. Trimming removed 6 bases from V and 7 bases from J; junction bases left unmatched: 7. The CDR3 loop spans 14 amino acids. This CDR3 is CASSRTGLGGELFF. CDR3 bases: TGTGCCAGCAGCCGGACAGGGCTTGGCGGGGAGCTGTTTTTT.

V and J are TRBV30 and TRBJ1-5; D uncertain. The germline gives CDR1 GTSNPN, CDR2 SVGIG (reference sequence). V was clipped by 0 bases and J by 7 bases, with 10 bases between them. This CDR3 has 13 amino acids. The CDR3: CAWSVNVGQPQHF. CDR3 DNA: TGTGCCTGGAGTGTAAATGTTGGCCAGCCCCAGCATTTT. Complete variable domain (other parts from reference TRBV30 and TRBJ1-5): SQTIHQWPATLVQPVGSPLSLECTVEGTSNPNLYWYRQAAGRGLQLLFYSVGIGQISSEVPQNLSASRPQDRQFILSSKKLLLSDSGFYLCAWSVNVGQPQHFGDGTRLSIL.

This clonotype was counted a few times. J is TRBJ1-2 and V is TRBV5-5; D not certain. Germline V gene data show CDR1 as SGHKS and CDR2 as YYEKEE (reference sequence). The V gene lost 4 bases and the J gene lost 4 bases, with 17 bases spanning the gap. CDR3 length: 15 amino acids. The CDR3 loop reads CASSGGRAQGYGYTF. The CDR3 DNA reads TGTGCCAGCAGCGGTGGACGGGCCCAAGGCTATGGCTACACCTTC.

The chain couples TRBV20-1 to TRBJ1-2, with 9 bases aligning to TRBD1. CDR3 length equals 14 residues. Trimming took 2 bases from V and 6 from J; bases not matched to a gene: 7. The germline gives CDR1 DFQATT, CDR2 SNEGSKA (reference sequence). CDR3 sequence reads: CSARPGQGLDGYTF. The CDR3 DNA reads as TGCAGTGCTAGACCGGGACAGGGATTAGATGGCTACACCTTC.

There are a few counts of this clonotype. This chain joins TRBV3-1 and TRBJ2-7, with 10 bases that match TRBD2. The junction had 7 bases not matched to a gene; V was cut back by 2 bases and J by 6 bases. This CDR3 contains 15 residues. The germline V gene encodes CDR1 LGHDT and CDR2 YNNKEL (reference sequence). CDR3 DNA: TGTGCCAGCAGCCAAAACCCCGGGACTAGCGCCGAGCAGTACTTC. It translates to CASSQNPGTSAEQYF.

The chain links TRBV10-1 to TRBJ1-2; TRBD1 matches 7 bases. The junction had 20 bases not matched to a gene; V was cut back by 8 bases and J by 5 bases. CDR3 size: 17 residues. The germline CDR1 and CDR2 sequences are WNHNN and SYGVQD (reference sequence). The CDR3 is CASSEAVTEQGLYGYTF. The CDR3 DNA sequence: TGCGCCAGCTCAGAAGCAGTCACTGAACAGGGGTTATATGGCTACACCTTC.

This chain connects TRBV4-2 to TRBJ2-2; 8 bases line up with TRBD2. The CDR3 is 15 amino acids. Germline V gives CDR1 LGHNA, CDR2 YNFKEQ. J gave up 4 bases and V 4 bases, and 5 bases lay outside the gene matches. CDR3 sequence (DNA): TGTGCCAGCAGCCTCAGGACTAGCCCCACCGGGGAGCTGTTTTTT. Translation gives CASSLRTSPTGELFF.

The J gene is TRBJ2-4, the V gene TRBV20-1; D is unclear. Germline V gene lookup returns CDR1 DFQATT and CDR2 SNEGSKA (reference sequence). Trimming shortened V by 5 bases and J by 0 bases, and 11 bases separated the two germline ends. CDR3 length equals 14 residues. The CDR3 here is CSAPEDLAKNIQYF. CDR3 DNA sequence: TGCAGTGCTCCAGAGGATCTAGCCAAAAACATTCAGTACTTC.

CDR3 sequence: CSAPRGGSSGEQYF. The CDR3 nucleotides are TGCAGTGCTCCTAGAGGAGGGAGTTCTGGCGAGCAGTACTTC. The chain links TRBV20-1 to TRBJ2-7; D perhaps matches TRBD2 (6 bases). V lost 5 bases, J lost 6 bases, and 20 bases lay in between. The CDR3 has 14 residues. Germline V gives CDR1 DFQATT, CDR2 SNEGSKA (reference sequence).